The source of this T cell receptor (beta chain) is a study of shared clonotypes between healthy human individuals. Study at large: Donors were a couple of women and a few men aged 18 to 49. Every donor yielded three CD4 naive, three CD4 memory, two CD8 naive and one CD8 memory plate.

Sequencing used immunoSEQ multiplex PCR; TCRdb keeps in-frame clones, though not all of them. The top ten hold roughly 1.4% of the sample, which has 950,000 to 1,300,000 clones, around 74% seen once. Per germline, CDR1 SGHNT and CDR2 YYREEE (reference sequence). V was clipped by 4 bases and J by 3 bases; unmatched bases: 3. The CDR3 sequence is 14 residues long. This chain connects TRBV5-4 to TRBJ2-2; 7 bases agree with TRBD1. Sequencing was carried out using memory CD4+ T cells sorted from blood. Subset denoted: CD45RA-negative fraction. The receptor's source is a man younger than 35 in good health. Here the CDR3 DNA reads TGTGCCAGCAGCCGGGACAGCTACACCGGGGAGCTGTTTTTT. Its translation is CASSRDSYTGELFF.